These 27 T cell receptor beta chains were all obtained from the same sample, sequenced in a study of T-cell reconstitution after alpha-beta-depleted transplantation in children (dated by TCRdb to about 2016). The treatment or condition label, read with the paper, signifies: allogeneic hematopoietic cell transplantation with graft depleted of TCRalphabeta T cells and CD19 B cells. Receptors were amplified or captured by PCR. These reads were obtained on an Illumina HiSeq 2500. TCR library preparation used molecular barcoding, with unique molecular identifiers applied to normalize quantification of the TCRbeta repertoire. The raw public reads went through TCRdb reprocessing: fastp at Q25, MiXCR clone calling, in-frame beta chains kept. Each CDR3 protein gets just one entry, which takes the most common genes and DNA from the rows behind it. The sample yields around 250,000 distinct CDR3 sequences; roughly 7.7% were counted once. The ten largest make up 5% to 7% of the sample.

Sequenced here: PBMCs, mostly from graft donor cells, sampled 180 days after TCRalphabeta/CD19-depleted stem cell transplant. The receptors here all came from a male patient aged 10 to 17 who had a stem cell transplant for acute lymphoblastic leukemia, so the T cells may come from the graft donor.

This clonotype has ten or more counts. The chain links TRBV20-1 to TRBJ2-2; TRBD2 aligns across 8 bases. CDR1 and CDR2 from the germline V gene are DFQATT and SNEGSKA (reference sequence). This CDR3 spans 14 amino acids. The V segment lost 5 bases and the J segment 1 base; nucleotides outside the gene matches: 3. CDR3 region: CSASLAVNTGELFF. The CDR3 DNA reads TGCAGTGCTTCACTAGCGGTGAACACCGGGGAGCTGTTTTTT.

This clonotype has at least ten counts. The rearrangement links TRBV6-1 to TRBJ2-2; possibly TRBD1 for D (6 bases). V lost 6 bases and J lost 3, with 14 bases in between. Germline lookup yields CDR1 MNHNS and CDR2 SASEGT. This CDR3 has 15 residues. CDR3 coding DNA: TGTGCCAGCAGAACCGGGACATCTTACACCGGGGAGCTGTTTTTT. Translated, it gives CASRTGTSYTGELFF.

The table lists this clonotype with many counts. This chain uses TRBV12-3 or TRBV12-4 with TRBJ2-7; 11 positions match TRBD2. V lost 6 bases and J lost 4; bases outside the gene matches: 14. This CDR3 is built from 17 residues. The CDR3 region has the DNA TGTGCCAGCAGCCGGCCTACTAGCGGGGGAGCCTCATACGAGCAGTACTTC. It encodes CASSRPTSGGASYEQYF.

Many counts were recorded for this clonotype. The chain links TRBV5-6 to TRBJ1-1; tentative D call: TRBD1 (6 bases). Germline V lookup: CDR1 SGHDT, CDR2 YYEEEE. CDR3 length: 13 residues. V was pared by 4 bases and J by 4 bases, with 11 bases between. As DNA, the CDR3 is TGTGCCAGCAGCCCATACAGGGCCACTGAAGCTTTCTTT. Encoded protein: CASSPYRATEAFF. Full variable domain (missing parts from reference TRBV5-6 and TRBJ1-1): DAGVTQSPTHLIKTRGQQVTLRCSPKSGHDTVSWYQQALGQGPQFIFQYYEEEERQRGNFPDRFSGHQFPNYSSELNVNALLLGDSALYLCASSPYRATEAFFGQGTRLTVV.

In the case of this clonotype: A much more abundant neighbour one base away suggests this may be a read error. The V gene is TRBV5-1, the J gene TRBJ2-5, with D perhaps matching TRBD2 (5 bases). Germline V gives CDR1 SGHRS, CDR2 YFSETQ. CDR3 size: 16 residues. The germline V and J ends were trimmed by 4 bases and 5 bases, with 21 bases remaining between them. CDR3 in amino acids: CASSLYPDGDWETQYF. The CDR3, as DNA: TGCGCCAGCAGCCTGTACCCGGACGGGGATTGGGAGACCCAGTACTTC.

This clonotype was recorded many times. The rearrangement joins TRBV20-1 to TRBJ2-5; 9 positions agree with TRBD2. The CDR3 runs to 14 residues. Germline V gene data show CDR1 as DFQATT and CDR2 as SNEGSKA (reference sequence). J gave up 4 bases and V 6 bases, and 9 bases lay outside the gene matches. The CDR3 loop reads CSARRSGGGETQYF. The CDR3 bases are TGCAGTGCCAGACGTAGCGGGGGTGGAGAGACCCAGTACTTC.

A word on this clonotype: A much larger clone differs from this one at a single base, so this may be a read error. This CDR3 fails to terminate in the conserved phenylalanine or tryptophan, so it likely reflects a read error. V gene TRBV11-1 combines with J gene TRBJ2-1; D is unresolved. V lost 1 base and J 7 bases, leaving 8 bases between the germline ends. Germline CDR1 and CDR2: SGHAT and FQDESV (reference sequence). CDR3 size: 13 residues. The CDR3 sequence: CASSLVGPNEQFL. The CDR3 coding sequence is TGTGCCAGCAGCTTAGTCGGACCTAATGAGCAGTTCCTC.

This clonotype was recorded at least ten times. The chain carries TRBV7-3 and TRBJ2-3, with 11 bases identical to TRBD2. V lost 5 bases to trimming and J lost 6 bases; unmatched junction nucleotides: 4. The CDR3 has 14 amino acids. The V gene's germline CDR1 is SGHTA and CDR2 FQGTGA. The CDR3 protein is CASSTSGSKDTQYF. CDR3 in DNA: TGTGCCAGCAGCACTAGCGGGAGCAAGGATACGCAGTATTTT.

This clonotype was seen many times. The V call is TRBV6-1, the J call TRBJ1-3; no clear D. Deletions cut 2 bases from V and 2 bases from J, with 10 bases between. This CDR3 has 15 residues. From germline, CDR1 is MNHNS and CDR2 SASEGT. CDR3 nucleotide sequence: TGTGCCAGCAGTGAAATATTAGAAGCTGGAAACACCATATATTTT. It specifies CASSEILEAGNTIYF.

This clonotype was counted many times. The genes are TRBV28 and TRBJ2-4; D unresolved. This CDR3 spans 15 amino acids. Trimming left V 3 bases short and J 1 base short, with 10 bases between. CDR1 is MDHEN, CDR2 SYDVKM, per germline. The CDR3 DNA reads as TGTGCCAGCAGTTTGAGCCCTGGGGCCAAAAACATTCAGTACTTC. As protein: CASSLSPGAKNIQYF.

This clonotype was detected ten times or more. The chain employs TRBV19 and TRBJ1-1; 8 nucleotides match TRBD1. Germline V gene lookup returns CDR1 LNHDA and CDR2 SQIVND (reference sequence). With 3 bases clipped from V and 3 bases from J, the junction kept 3 bases outside the gene matches. There are 14 residues in the CDR3. CDR3 coding DNA: TGTGCCAGTAGTATCGTCAGGGGGCACACTGAAGCTTTCTTT. Its translation is CASSIVRGHTEAFF.

To note about this clonotype: Being one base from a much bigger clone, this may be a read error. This chain links TRBV11-3 with TRBJ2-3; D is perhaps TRBD2 (6 bases). V lost 5 bases and J 4 bases, leaving 10 bases between the germline ends. The CDR3 runs to 13 residues. From germline, CDR1 is SGHNT and CDR2 YENEEA. The CDR3 DNA reads as TGTGCCAGCAGCGCCCGGGGGTCAGATACGCAGTATTTT. Encoded protein: CASSARGSDTQYF.

This clonotype showed up many times. The chain combines TRBV12-5 with TRBJ1-5; possibly TRBD1 for D (5 bases). Germline lookup yields CDR1 LGHNT and CDR2 FRNRAP. The CDR3 is made up of 13 amino acids. Trimming took off 3 bases at V and 5 bases at J, with 8 bases between the two ends. The CDR3 DNA follows: TGTGCTAGTGGTTTCGACAGAGATCAGCCCCAGCATTTT. Translation: CASGFDRDQPQHF.

Many counts were recorded for this clonotype. This chain uses TRBV11-1 with TRBJ2-1; perhaps TRBD1 as D (6 bases). V was clipped by 3 bases and J by 0 bases, with 24 bases between them. Germline-derived CDR1 and CDR2 are SGHAT and FQDESV (reference sequence). The CDR3 totals 20 residues. The CDR3: CASSFSVAQTGPSSYNEQFF. The CDR3 DNA reads TGTGCCAGCAGCTTCAGCGTAGCCCAGACAGGACCTTCCTCCTACAATGAGCAGTTCTTC.

This clonotype was seen at least ten times. The chain uses TRBV5-1 and TRBJ2-7; TRBD1 or TRBD2 may be the D gene (5 bases each). V was clipped by 3 bases and J by 1 base, with 11 bases between them. The CDR3 is made up of 14 amino acids. Germline CDR1 is SGHRS and CDR2 is YFSETQ. The CDR3 protein is CASSSGDRSYEQYF. CDR3 DNA: TGCGCCAGCAGCTCCGGGGACCGTTCCTACGAGCAGTACTTC.

This clonotype appeared many times. V usage is TRBV28 and J usage is TRBJ2-6, with unresolved D. V gave up 5 bases and J gave up 2 bases, with 4 bases separating them. Germline CDR1 MDHEN, CDR2 SYDVKM. The CDR3 is 13 residues long. CDR3 residues: CASSGAGANVLTF. Written as DNA, the CDR3 is TGTGCCAGCAGTGGTGCTGGGGCCAACGTCCTGACTTTC.

This clonotype was observed many times. The chain uses TRBV7-9 and TRBJ1-3; unclear D gene. CDR1 and CDR2 from the germline V gene are SEHNR and FQNEAQ (reference sequence). The length of the CDR3 is 13 residues. Trimming took off 4 bases at V and 0 bases at J, with 4 bases between the two ends. For the CDR3, the DNA is TGTGCCAGCAGCTGGGGCTCTGGAAACACCATATATTTT. It encodes CASSWGSGNTIYF.

This clonotype has ten or more counts. The chain recombines TRBV28 with TRBJ2-2; TRBD2 agrees at 9 bases. V trimming: 6 bases; J trimming: 2 bases; junction bases outside the gene matches: 4. In germline, CDR1 is MDHEN, CDR2 SYDVKM. CDR3 length equals 15 residues. CDR3 in amino acids: CASRIAGVNTGELFF. Written as DNA, the CDR3 is TGTGCCAGCAGAATAGCGGGAGTAAACACCGGGGAGCTGTTTTTT.

This clonotype showed up many times. This chain links TRBV28 with TRBJ1-6; 7 nucleotides agree with TRBD1. Per the germline V gene, CDR1 is MDHEN and CDR2 is SYDVKM. CDR3 size: 14 residues. Trimming cost V 6 bases and J 12 bases; bases outside gene matches: 11. CDR3 protein: CASSYRDSPLPLHF. The CDR3 coding sequence is TGTGCCAGCAGCTACCGGGACAGTCCCTTACCCCTCCACTTT.

At least ten counts were recorded for this clonotype. The chain uses TRBV5-6 and TRBJ1-2; 8 positions match TRBD1. This CDR3 is built from 13 residues. Germline-derived CDR1 and CDR2 are SGHDT and YYEEEE. With 3 bases clipped from V and 4 bases from J, the junction kept 2 bases outside the gene matches. The CDR3 DNA reads as TGTGCCAGCAGCTCACAGGGGGGCTATGGCTACACCTTC. As protein: CASSSQGGYGYTF.

This clonotype was counted at least ten times. This chain links TRBV29-1 with TRBJ2-7; a weak D match, TRBD1 (6 bases). The CDR3 covers 14 residues. With 4 bases removed from V and 6 bases from J, the gap between germline ends came to 19 bases. Germline loops: CDR1 SQVTM, CDR2 ANQGSEA. The CDR3: CSVAGRGQVGEQYF. CDR3 DNA sequence: TGCAGCGTTGCGGGCAGGGGCCAGGTTGGCGAGCAGTACTTC.

This clonotype was recorded many times. The rearrangement uses TRBV6-2 or TRBV6-3 and TRBJ2-5; TRBD2 aligns across 8 bases. This CDR3 comprises 15 residues. V lost 2 bases, J lost 4 bases, and 6 bases stayed unmatched. Germline V gives CDR1 MNHEY, CDR2 SVGEGT. CDR3 region: CASSYPLAGRETQYF. CDR3 in DNA: TGTGCCAGCAGTTACCCATTAGCGGGGCGAGAGACCCAGTACTTC.

In this sample, this clonotype turned up many times. This chain connects TRBV27 to TRBJ2-1; possibly TRBD1 or TRBD2 for D (5 bases each). CDR3 length: 14 amino acids. V shed 3 bases and J shed 6 bases, with 12 bases lying between them. CDR1 and CDR2 from the germline V gene are MNHEY and SMNVEV (reference sequence). The CDR3 loop reads CASSFLGRTNEQFF. CDR3 bases: TGTGCCAGCAGTTTCCTGGGACGGACCAATGAGCAGTTCTTC.

This clonotype was recorded a few times. The J gene is TRBJ1-2, the V gene TRBV19; TRBD1 might be the D (5 bases). CDR3 size: 13 residues. Germline CDR1 reads LNHDA; CDR2 reads SQIVND (reference sequence). Trimming shortened V by 1 base and J by 3 bases, and 6 bases separated the two germline ends. CDR3 bases: TGTGCCAGTAGTATAGGAGGGGACTATGGCTACACCTTC. Translating gives CASSIGGDYGYTF.

This clonotype has ten or more counts. J is TRBJ1-2 and V is TRBV5-8; D gene uncertain. The CDR3 length is 14 residues. Germline-derived CDR1 and CDR2 are SGHTS and YDEGEE. V lost 1 base and J 4 bases, leaving 11 bases between the germline ends. The CDR3, as DNA: TGTGCCAGCAGCTTGAGACCGGAGGGCTATGGCTACACCTTC. It codes for CASSLRPEGYGYTF.

This clonotype was observed at least ten times. The rearrangement joins TRBV28 to TRBJ1-5, with a possible D match to TRBD1 (5 bases). Germline CDR1 is MDHEN and CDR2 is SYDVKM. With 2 bases removed from V and 7 bases from J, the gap between germline ends came to 12 bases. The CDR3 runs 14 residues. The CDR3 protein is CASSLTGTYQPQHF. DNA of the CDR3: TGTGCCAGCAGTTTAACCGGGACCTACCAGCCCCAGCATTTT.

Many counts were recorded for this clonotype. The V and J genes are TRBV6-1 and TRBJ1-2; no clear D gene. The germline gives CDR1 MNHNS, CDR2 SASEGT. The CDR3 covers 12 residues. V lost 3 bases and J 4 bases, leaving 6 bases between the germline ends. The CDR3 nucleotides are TGTGCCAGCAGTGAGCAGTTCTATGGCTACACCTTC. Translating it yields CASSEQFYGYTF.